The 16 T cell receptor beta chains in this list originate from one sample, sequenced in a study of vaccination and CD4 T cells after COVID-19. Sequencing of DNA taken from cultured CD4+ T cells relied on the Oncomine TCR Beta short-read assay. TCRdb ran MiXCR on the PCR reads and lists one entry per CDR3 protein. The sample has 8,000 to 9,500 distinct CDR3 sequences, less than 85% seen once. Treatment given: approximately 9-day PBMC culture with coronavirus spike peptide pools or control peptides (ViraFEST assay). These receptors' targets are unknown. The specimen was CD4+ T cells from blood, cultured in vitro. The receptors here all came from a human donor who had recovered from COVID-19.

The chain combines TRBV6-2 or TRBV6-3 with TRBJ1-5, with 7 bases that match TRBD1. The germline V gene has CDR1 MNHEY and CDR2 SVGEGT. J lost 7 bases, V lost 5 bases, and 8 bases had no gene match. The CDR3 is 14 amino acids. The CDR3 DNA follows: TGTGCCAGCAGTAACCCGGGACAGCCCCAGCCCCAGCATTTT. Translated, it gives CASSNPGQPQPQHF.

The chain carries TRBV6-2 or TRBV6-3 and TRBJ2-1, with 8 positions matching TRBD2. V was clipped by 5 bases and J by 0 bases; unmatched bases: 6. CDR1 is MNHEY and CDR2 is SVGEGT in the germline V gene. The CDR3 is made up of 16 amino acids. CDR3 nucleotide sequence: TGTGCCAGCAGTATGATAGCGGGGAGCTCCTACAATGAGCAGTTCTTC. Protein sequence: CASSMIAGSSYNEQFF.

The J gene is TRBJ1-1, the V gene TRBV24-1; 7 positions match TRBD1. The length of the CDR3 is 14 residues. CDR1 is KGHDR and CDR2 is SFDVKD in the germline V gene. V trimming: 12 bases; J trimming: 3 bases; junction bases outside the gene matches: 12. The CDR3 region has the DNA TGTGCCCCGCGCCCCGACAGGGATGACACTGAAGCTTTCTTT. Its translation: CAPRPDRDDTEAFF.

This chain uses TRBV2 with TRBJ2-7, with D perhaps being TRBD1 or TRBD2 (5 bases each). This CDR3 is built from 12 residues. Germline CDR1 and CDR2: SNHLY and FYNNEI. V was clipped by 6 bases and J by 2 bases, with 8 bases between them. The CDR3 DNA reads TGTGCCAGCAGGGGGGACGCCTACGAGCAGTACTTC. Encoded protein: CASRGDAYEQYF. Complete variable domain (other parts from reference TRBV2 and TRBJ2-7): EPEVTQTPSHQVTQMGQEVILRCVPISNHLYFYWYRQILGQKVEFLVSFYNNEISEKSEIFDDQFSVERPDGSNFTLKIRSTKLEDSAMYFCASRGDAYEQYFGPGTRLTVT.

V gene TRBV2 combines with J gene TRBJ2-6, with D tentatively TRBD2 (5 bases). Germline V gene sequence: CDR1 SNHLY, CDR2 FYNNEI. Deletions cut 7 bases from V and 8 bases from J, with 15 bases between. The length of the CDR3 is 14 residues. In DNA form, the CDR3 reads TGTGCCAGCACGTCCCTGGTCGGGACCAACGTCCTGACTTTC. This encodes CASTSLVGTNVLTF. The whole variable domain, remainder taken from reference TRBV2 and TRBJ2-6, is EPEVTQTPSHQVTQMGQEVILRCVPISNHLYFYWYRQILGQKVEFLVSFYNNEISEKSEIFDDQFSVERPDGSNFTLKIRSTKLEDSAMYFCASTSLVGTNVLTFGAGSRLTVL.

The chain couples TRBV12-3 or TRBV12-4 to TRBJ1-2; the D is unclear. This CDR3 is 14 amino acids long. The germline V and J ends were trimmed by 5 bases and 1 base, with 11 bases remaining between them. The CDR3 region is CASSEAVINYGYTF. The CDR3 DNA follows: TGTGCCAGCAGTGAGGCGGTGATTAACTATGGCTACACCTTC.

The J gene is TRBJ1-2, the V gene TRBV20-1, with D possibly TRBD1 on 6 matching bases. Germline loops: CDR1 DFQATT, CDR2 SNEGSKA (reference sequence). Trimming took off 6 bases at V and 6 bases at J, with 14 bases between the two ends. The CDR3 is 12 amino acids. CDR3 sequence: CSAQTGSDGYTF. In DNA, the CDR3 is TGCAGTGCGCAGACAGGTTCGGATGGCTACACCTTC.

The CDR3 region is CASSLVQREGTEAFF. The CDR3 bases are TGTGCCAGCAGCTTAGTGCAGAGGGAGGGCACTGAAGCTTTCTTT. The rearrangement links TRBV7-8 to TRBJ1-1; D gene unclear. The CDR3 is made up of 15 amino acids. Trimming removed 1 base from V and 4 bases from J, with 13 bases in between. Germline V gives CDR1 SGHVS, CDR2 FQNEAQ. The full variable domain, its missing parts supplied by reference TRBV7-8 and TRBJ1-1, is GAGVSQSPRYKVAKRGQDVALRCDPISGHVSLFWYQQALGQGPEFLTYFQNEAQLDKSGLPSDRFFAERPEGSVSTLKIQRTQQEDSAVYLCASSLVQREGTEAFFGQGTRLTVV.

This sequence joins TRBV27 and TRBJ1-5, with a tentative D call TRBD1 (6 bases). Germline assignment: CDR1 MNHEY and CDR2 SMNVEV (reference sequence). The CDR3 is made up of 17 amino acids. The V end was cut by 4 bases, the J end by 4 bases, with 20 bases between. The CDR3 sequence is CASSSEGWGTTNQPQHF. DNA for the CDR3: TGTGCCAGCAGTTCTGAGGGTTGGGGGACAACTAATCAGCCCCAGCATTTT.

This clonotype was detected only once. The chain links TRBV10-1 to TRBJ1-1, with 7 bases matching TRBD1. The germline V gene has CDR1 WNHNN and CDR2 SYGVQD (reference sequence). After removal of 5 bases from V and 5 bases from J, the junction contained 23 bases not matched to a gene. The CDR3 is made up of 19 amino acids. CDR3 DNA sequence: TGCGCCAGCAGTCCAGGTAAAGGGACAGCGGATTCCGGACGGACTGAAGCTTTCTTT. Residues: CASSPGKGTADSGRTEAFF.

The chain carries TRBV7-2 and TRBJ2-1; D ambiguous. The CDR3 length is 11 residues. From germline, CDR1 is SGHTA and CDR2 FQGNSA. Trimming removed 2 bases at V and 7 bases at J, with 3 bases between. For the CDR3, the DNA is TGTGCCAGCAGCTTAAAGAATGAGCAGTTCTTC. Translated: CASSLKNEQFF.

V is TRBV19 and J is TRBJ1-2, with a weak D call TRBD1 (5 bases). The CDR3 spans 13 residues. Germline V gives CDR1 LNHDA, CDR2 SQIVND (reference sequence). V was shortened by 5 bases and J by 2 bases, with 9 bases between the two germline ends. The CDR3 sequence is CASSRDRNYGYTF. CDR3 in DNA: TGTGCCAGTAGTCGGGACCGCAACTATGGCTACACCTTC.

The sample holds one count of this clonotype. The J gene is TRBJ1-5, the V gene TRBV6-1; TRBD1 might be the D (5 bases). This CDR3 spans 17 amino acids. V was clipped by 6 bases and J by 0 bases, with 18 bases between them. The germline V gene encodes CDR1 MNHNS and CDR2 SASEGT. Here the CDR3 reads CASSVYAGTFSNQPQHF. In DNA form, the CDR3 reads TGTGCCAGCAGCGTATATGCCGGGACGTTTAGCAATCAGCCCCAGCATTTT.

The J gene is TRBJ1-1, the V gene TRBV6-1; possibly TRBD1 for D (5 bases). The germline V gene has CDR1 MNHNS and CDR2 SASEGT. With 3 bases removed from V and 2 bases from J, the gap between germline ends came to 10 bases. The CDR3 is 14 residues long. CDR3 sequence reads: CASSERGRNTEAFF. CDR3 DNA: TGTGCCAGCAGTGAGAGGGGACGCAACACTGAAGCTTTCTTT.

The V gene is TRBV30, the J gene TRBJ1-1; tentative D call: TRBD1 (5 bases). V gave up 3 bases and J gave up 0 bases, with 11 bases separating them. The CDR3 runs 14 residues. Germline CDR1 reads GTSNPN; CDR2 reads SVGIG (reference sequence). CDR3 sequence: CAWRSRGMNTEAFF. The CDR3 region has the DNA TGTGCCTGGAGATCTAGGGGAATGAACACTGAAGCTTTCTTT.

By proportion, this clonotype is large. The chain employs TRBV20-1 and TRBJ2-7; the D gene is possibly TRBD1 (5 bases). Trimming took off 3 bases at V and 0 bases at J, with 9 bases between the two ends. Germline-derived CDR1 and CDR2 are DFQATT and SNEGSKA (reference sequence). This CDR3 is 13 amino acids long. In nucleotides, the CDR3 is TGCAGTGCTAGTTCCAGGGCCTCCTACGAGCAGTACTTC. Its translation: CSASSRASYEQYF.